Below are 13 T cell receptor beta chains sequenced from a single sample in a study of early T cells in non-severe SARS-CoV-2 infection. TCRdb passed the 5' RACE reads through MiXCR, listing each CDR3 protein once. The sample has fewer than 120,000 distinct CDR3 sequences, roughly 12% seen once. Sequences were derived from whole blood, sampled at baseline. The source of these receptors is an adult who was a healthcare worker with PCR-confirmed SARS-CoV-2 infection or an uninfected control (not recorded which).

This clonotype was counted only a few times. The chain couples TRBV29-1 to TRBJ1-5; TRBD1 aligns across 7 bases. Per the germline V gene, CDR1 is SQVTM and CDR2 is ANQGSEA. This CDR3 region has 14 residues. The J segment lost 2 bases and the V segment lost 4 bases, leaving 5 bases of the junction unmatched. The CDR3 region has the DNA TGCAGCGTTGTACCAGGGGGAGGCAATCAGCCCCAGCATTTT. This translates into CSVVPGGGNQPQHF.

The chain employs TRBV5-1 and TRBJ1-2; no firm D call. CDR1 is SGHRS and CDR2 is YFSETQ in the germline V gene. The CDR3 totals 13 residues. V was shortened by 2 bases and J by 2 bases, with 7 bases between the two germline ends. CDR3 loop: CASSFNTNYGYTF. CDR3 in DNA: TGCGCCAGCAGCTTTAACACCAACTATGGCTACACCTTC. Looking up the rest from reference TRBV5-1 and TRBJ1-2 gives the full variable domain: KAGVTQTPRYLIKTRGQQVTLSCSPISGHRSVSWYQQTPGQGLQFLFEYFSETQRNKGNFPGRFSGRQFSNSRSEMNVSTLELGDSALYLCASSFNTNYGYTFGSGTRLTVV.

CDR3 sequence (DNA): TGTGCCAGCAGCTTAGTGGACAGGGCCTACGAGCAGTACTTC. Its translation: CASSLVDRAYEQYF. The V gene is TRBV7-9, the J gene TRBJ2-7; TRBD1 matches at 8 bases. Germline values: CDR1 SEHNR, CDR2 FQNEAQ (reference sequence). The CDR3 extends over 14 amino acids. Trimming removed 1 base from V and 2 bases from J; junction bases left unmatched: 1.

This clonotype was observed many times. The J gene is TRBJ1-2, the V gene TRBV29-1; 9 bases agree with TRBD1. Per the germline V gene, CDR1 is SQVTM and CDR2 is ANQGSEA. CDR3 length: 13 amino acids. Losses at the gene ends were 5 bases for V and 2 bases for J; bases not matched to a gene: 3. Here the CDR3 DNA reads TGCAGCGTTTTCGGACAGGGGAACTATGGCTACACCTTC. Its translation is CSVFGQGNYGYTF. Full variable domain (missing parts from reference TRBV29-1 and TRBJ1-2): SAVISQKPSRDICQRGTSLTIQCQVDSQVTMMFWYRQQPGQSLTLIATANQGSEATYESGFVIDKFPISRPNLTFSTLTVSNMSPEDSSIYLCSVFGQGNYGYTFGSGTRLTVV.

This chain links TRBV5-1 with TRBJ2-2; D remains ambiguous. V was shortened by 0 bases and J by 4 bases, with 10 bases between the two germline ends. This CDR3 comprises 15 residues. Germline-derived CDR1 and CDR2 are SGHRS and YFSETQ. The CDR3 DNA follows: TGCGCCAGCAGCTTGGCAGTCAGACCCACCGGGGAGCTGTTTTTT. Protein product: CASSLAVRPTGELFF.

This clonotype came up a few times. The chain recombines TRBV5-1 with TRBJ1-5; D gene ambiguous. Trimming removed 1 base from V and 5 bases from J, with 7 bases in between. This CDR3 is 13 amino acids long. The germline CDR1 and CDR2 sequences are SGHRS and YFSETQ. CDR3 residues: CASSLNSHQPQHF. CDR3 bases: TGCGCCAGCAGCTTGAACAGCCATCAGCCCCAGCATTTT.

CDR3 DNA sequence: TGTGCCAGCAGCATCCGGACGACAGGGACAACCTACGAGCAGTACTTC. Translating gives CASSIRTTGTTYEQYF. V is TRBV21-1 and J is TRBJ2-7; TRBD1 reflects the table's D call only, with no check against the DNA. TRBV21-1 constitutes a pseudogene. This CDR3 has 16 amino acids.

The V call is TRBV6-5, the J call TRBJ2-7; TRBD1 aligns across 7 bases. V was clipped by 0 bases and J by 3 bases; unmatched bases: 2. The CDR3 sequence is 14 residues long. Germline CDR1 reads MNHEY; CDR2 reads SVGAGI. The DNA of the CDR3 is TGTGCCAGCAGTTACTCGCGACAGGGCTACGAGCAGTACTTC. Translating gives CASSYSRQGYEQYF.

At least ten counts were recorded for this clonotype. The chain combines TRBV29-1 with TRBJ1-1, with D maybe TRBD1 (5 bases). Germline loops: CDR1 SQVTM, CDR2 ANQGSEA. This CDR3 comprises 13 residues. V was clipped by 8 bases and J by 1 base, with 14 bases between them. DNA for the CDR3: TGCAGCATCGCCAGGGCTACGAACACTGAAGCTTTCTTT. It encodes CSIARATNTEAFF.

The chain links TRBV2 to TRBJ2-1; TRBD2 aligns across 8 bases. J was trimmed by 0 bases and V by 6 bases; bases with no gene match: 10. The CDR3 contains 17 residues. Germline V CDR1 and CDR2: SNHLY, FYNNEI. CDR3 protein: CASSGGDGKGSYNEQFF. CDR3 sequence (DNA): TGTGCCAGCAGCGGGGGGGACGGGAAAGGCTCCTACAATGAGCAGTTCTTC.

The chain joins TRBV28 to TRBJ2-1; 8 bases map to TRBD1. Germline loops: CDR1 MDHEN, CDR2 SYDVKM. This CDR3 has 16 amino acids. With V trimmed by 5 bases and J by 0 bases, 6 bases remained unmatched. The CDR3 DNA follows: TGTGCCAGCAGTACATGGGACAGGAACTCCTACAATGAGCAGTTCTTC. Translated: CASSTWDRNSYNEQFF.

The gene calls are TRBV20-1 and TRBJ2-1, with D tentatively TRBD1 (5 bases). The CDR3 is made up of 15 amino acids. V gave up 6 bases and J gave up 2 bases, with 17 bases separating them. Germline lookup yields CDR1 DFQATT and CDR2 SNEGSKA (reference sequence). CDR3 sequence (DNA): TGCAGTGCGATTGGTACAGGACCCGCCTACAATGAGCAGTTCTTC. Translated: CSAIGTGPAYNEQFF.

Regarding this clonotype: One base away lies a much larger clone, so this may be a sequencing read error. This chain connects TRBV11-2 to TRBJ2-1; no clear D. This CDR3 contains 11 residues. The V gene lost 3 bases and the J gene lost 5 bases, with 2 bases spanning the gap. Per germline, CDR1 SGHAT and CDR2 FQNNGV. CDR3 sequence reads: CASSFDNEQFF. The DNA for the CDR3 is TGTGCCAGCAGCTTTGACAATGAGCAGTTCTTC.